A selection of T cell receptor beta chains follows, all from one sample in a study of cytotoxic CD8 clonotypes in ibrutinib-treated CLL. Measured with immunoSEQ multiplex PCR; TCRdb has only the in-frame clones, and not every one. This table holds nearly 300,000 clones, approximately 79% found once. Sample: PBMCs, taken at disease progression, from a patient treated with ibrutinib. These receptors originate from a human donor with chronic lymphocytic leukemia. The CDR3 runs from the conserved cysteine through the conserved F or W. D genes are given only for firm matches. A row's size may be missing; if present it is once, few, many or a size class.

clone_size: -; d_call: -; v_call: TRBV9; j_call: TRBJ2-5; cdr3_nt: TGTGCCAGCAGCTCGGGACCTCAAGAGACCCAGTACTTC; cdr3_aa: CASSSGPQETQYF
clone_size: -; d_call: -; v_call: TRBV28; j_call: TRBJ1-1; cdr3_nt: TGTGCCAGCAGTTTCGGGGTCAGGGAAGCTTTCTTT; cdr3_aa: CASSFGVREAFF
clone_size: -; d_call: TRBD1; v_call: TRBV29-1; j_call: TRBJ2-5; cdr3_nt: TGCAGCGGCGTTACAGGGGAATTCATAAAAGAGACCCAGTACTTC; cdr3_aa: CSGVTGEFIKETQYF
clone_size: -; d_call: -; v_call: TRBV29-1; j_call: TRBJ1-1; cdr3_nt: TGCAGCGTTGGCCGTGGGGTGAACACTGAAGCTTTCTTT; cdr3_aa: CSVGRGVNTEAFF
clone_size: once; d_call: -; v_call: TRBV2; j_call: TRBJ2-7; cdr3_nt: TGTGCCAGCAGGACAATCTACGAGCAGTACTTC; cdr3_aa: CASRTIYEQYF
clone_size: -; d_call: -; v_call: TRBV4-1; j_call: TRBJ2-3; cdr3_nt: TGCGCCAGCAGCCAAGATTGGGATCTGGATACGCAGTATTTT; cdr3_aa: CASSQDWDLDTQYF
clone_size: -; d_call: -; v_call: TRBV29-1; j_call: TRBJ2-7; cdr3_nt: TGCAGCGTTGAAGATGGTAATGTCTACGAGCAGTACTTC; cdr3_aa: CSVEDGNVYEQYF
clone_size: -; d_call: -; v_call: TRBV19; j_call: TRBJ2-1; cdr3_nt: TGTGCCAGTACCCCCGGGACCCTTTCCTACAATGAGCAGTTCTTC; cdr3_aa: CASTPGTLSYNEQFF
clone_size: -; d_call: -; v_call: TRBV2; j_call: TRBJ1-5; cdr3_nt: TGTGCCAGCAGTGATGGATCGTTAGGGACGGAAGGGTACAATCAGCCCCAGCATTTT; cdr3_aa: CASSDGSLGTEGYNQPQHF
clone_size: -; d_call: TRBD1; v_call: TRBV7-3; j_call: TRBJ1-1; cdr3_nt: TGTGCCAGCAGCCTCACAGGGGGGCGCTGGGACACTGAAGCTTTCTTT; cdr3_aa: CASSLTGGRWDTEAFF
clone_size: -; d_call: -; v_call: TRBV4-1; j_call: TRBJ2-3; cdr3_nt: TGCGCCAGCAGCCTCGAAAAGATCACAGATACGCAGTATTTT; cdr3_aa: CASSLEKITDTQYF
clone_size: -; d_call: TRBD2; v_call: TRBV28; j_call: TRBJ2-3; cdr3_nt: TGTGCCAGCAGTCTGGGGACTAGCGGGAGGCTGGGCACAGATACGCAGTATTTT; cdr3_aa: CASSLGTSGRLGTDTQYF
clone_size: -; d_call: -; v_call: TRBV7-7; j_call: TRBJ2-7; cdr3_nt: TGTGCCAGCAGCCGGGACTTAAATACCTACGAGCAGTACTTC; cdr3_aa: CASSRDLNTYEQYF
clone_size: -; d_call: -; v_call: TRBV9; j_call: TRBJ2-7; cdr3_nt: TGTGCCAGCAGCGTAGGCAGGGCCTACGAGCAGTACTTC; cdr3_aa: CASSVGRAYEQYF
clone_size: -; d_call: -; v_call: TRBV5-1; j_call: TRBJ2-7; cdr3_nt: TGCGCCAGCAGCTTGTATCGGGGTTTGTCCTACGAGCAGTACTTC; cdr3_aa: CASSLYRGLSYEQYF
clone_size: -; d_call: -; v_call: TRBV4-3; j_call: TRBJ2-6; cdr3_nt: TGCGCCAGCAGCCAAGATGGCCAGGGTAGTATGGTGAGAGGGGCCAACGTCCTGACTTTC; cdr3_aa: CASSQDGQGSMVRGANVLTF
clone_size: -; d_call: -; v_call: TRBV6-1; j_call: TRBJ1-1; cdr3_nt: TGTGCCAGCAGTGAAGCGGGCGAGGAAGCTTTCTTT; cdr3_aa: CASSEAGEEAFF
clone_size: -; d_call: TRBD2; v_call: TRBV7-8; j_call: TRBJ2-1; cdr3_nt: TGTGCCAGCAGCTTAGCGAAACTAGCGGGAGGGCTTCAGGGCAATGAGCAGTTCTTC; cdr3_aa: CASSLAKLAGGLQGNEQFF
clone_size: -; d_call: TRBD2; v_call: TRBV4-1; j_call: TRBJ2-3; cdr3_nt: TGCGCCAGCAGCCAAGATCGAGGGACTAGCGGGACACATACGCAGTATTTT; cdr3_aa: CASSQDRGTSGTHTQYF
clone_size: -; d_call: -; v_call: TRBV7-8; j_call: TRBJ1-3; cdr3_nt: TGTGCCAGCAGCGTAGGAGCAGGGGCCTCTGGAAACACCATATATTTT; cdr3_aa: CASSVGAGASGNTIYF
clone_size: -; d_call: -; v_call: TRBV19; j_call: TRBJ1-5; cdr3_nt: TGTGCCAGTAGTATAGTAGTGACGGGCAGTCAGCCCCAGCATTTT; cdr3_aa: CASSIVVTGSQPQHF
clone_size: -; d_call: TRBD1; v_call: TRBV18; j_call: TRBJ1-1; cdr3_nt: TGTGCCAGCTCCCCCGACAGGGGCGCTGAAGCTTTCTTT; cdr3_aa: CASSPDRGAEAFF
clone_size: -; d_call: TRBD1; v_call: TRBV5-1; j_call: TRBJ2-6; cdr3_nt: TGCGCCAGCAGCCTGAACCCCCAGGGGGCCGGGGCCAACGTCCTGACTTTC; cdr3_aa: CASSLNPQGAGANVLTF